These 21 T cell receptor beta chains came from one sample sequenced in a study of cytotoxic CD8 clonotypes in ibrutinib-treated CLL. The table came from immunoSEQ multiplex PCR; TCRdb's copy has only in-frame clones and leaves some out. The data show around 310,000 clones, roughly 85% seen once. This material consisted of PBMCs, taken before ibrutinib treatment. These receptors all stem from a human donor with chronic lymphocytic leukemia.

The V gene is TRBV4-3, the J gene TRBJ2-5; no clear D. Trimming pared 4 bases from V and 5 bases from J, leaving 11 bases between. The CDR3 runs 13 residues. Germline CDR1 and CDR2: LGHNA and YSLEER. The CDR3 protein is CASSPSRVETQYF. DNA of the CDR3: TGCGCCAGCAGCCCGAGTCGTGTGGAGACCCAGTACTTC.

V and J are TRBV5-6 and TRBJ2-1; 11 bases are shared with TRBD2. CDR3 size: 15 residues. Germline V gene data show CDR1 as SGHDT and CDR2 as YYEEEE. Trimming at V came to 5 bases and at J to 4 bases, leaving 5 bases not matched to a gene. The CDR3: CASSRRLAGYNEQFF. The CDR3 bases are TGTGCCAGCAGTCGTCGACTAGCGGGATACAATGAGCAGTTCTTC.

This clone was counted between two and nine times. V and J are TRBV7-8 and TRBJ1-5, with 9 positions matching TRBD1. Germline CDR1 SGHVS, CDR2 FQNEAQ. The ends lost 3 bases at V and 5 bases at J; junction bases unmatched: 5. This CDR3 region has 15 residues. In DNA form, the CDR3 reads TGTGCCAGCAGCTTTACAGGGGGCCCGGATCAGCCCCAGCATTTT. This sequence encodes CASSFTGGPDQPQHF.

This rearrangement joins TRBV13 to TRBJ2-2; 8 bases are shared with TRBD1. The CDR3 is made up of 16 amino acids. V shed 5 bases, J shed 3 bases, and the junction held 8 bases outside the gene matches. The germline V gene encodes CDR1 PRHDT and CDR2 FYEKMQ (reference sequence). The CDR3: CASSRGQGSDTGELFF. CDR3 sequence (DNA): TGTGCCAGCAGCCGTGGACAGGGCTCGGACACCGGGGAGCTGTTTTTT.

V usage is TRBV5-6 and J usage is TRBJ2-3; D call uncertain. V lost 1 base and J lost 3, with 12 bases in between. Germline V gene lookup returns CDR1 SGHDT and CDR2 YYEEEE. The CDR3 loop spans 15 amino acids. CDR3 sequence (DNA): TGTGCCAGCAGCTTGCGTCGTGGCGTAACAGATACGCAGTATTTT. It is translated as CASSLRRGVTDTQYF. The entire variable domain, with the rest obtained from reference TRBV5-6 and TRBJ2-3, is as follows: DAGVTQSPTHLIKTRGQQVTLRCSPKSGHDTVSWYQQALGQGPQFIFQYYEEEERQRGNFPDRFSGHQFPNYSSELNVNALLLGDSALYLCASSLRRGVTDTQYFGPGTRLTVL.

This clone was counted only a few times. The chain employs TRBV19 and TRBJ1-3; no firm D call. Germline CDR1 and CDR2: LNHDA and SQIVND (reference sequence). The V end lost 7 bases, the J end lost 4 bases, and 8 bases lay between the germline ends. This CDR3 spans 12 amino acids. CDR3 residues: CASISSGNTIYF. In DNA, the CDR3 is TGTGCCAGTATATCATCCGGAAACACCATATATTTT.

The V and J genes are TRBV27 and TRBJ2-7; D is possibly TRBD1 or TRBD2 (6 bases each). Trimming took 3 bases from V and 2 from J, leaving 11 bases between them. CDR1 and CDR2 (germline): MNHEY, SMNVEV (reference sequence). This CDR3 spans 14 amino acids. This CDR3 is CASSFDRTTYEQYF. The CDR3 nucleotides are TGTGCCAGCAGTTTTGACAGGACTACCTACGAGCAGTACTTC.

This chain joins TRBV7-2 and TRBJ2-2; D gene unclear. The CDR3 sequence is 15 residues long. Trimming stripped 5 bases from V and 7 bases from J, with 17 bases between. CDR1 and CDR2 (germline): SGHTA, FQGNSA. CDR3 in amino acids: CASSGQGPFGGELFF. In DNA form, the CDR3 reads TGTGCCAGCAGCGGGCAAGGACCCTTTGGCGGGGAGCTGTTTTTT.

V usage is TRBV7-2 and J usage is TRBJ1-3; D perhaps matches TRBD1 (5 bases). CDR3 length: 14 residues. In germline, CDR1 is SGHTA, CDR2 FQGNSA. Trimming removed 4 bases at V and 2 bases at J, with 9 bases between. DNA of the CDR3: TGTGCCAGCAGCTGGGGGGTTCCTGGAAACACCATATATTTT. Its protein is CASSWGVPGNTIYF.

The chain has TRBV4-3 and TRBJ2-7, with 7 bases lining up with TRBD2. The germline CDR1 and CDR2 sequences are LGHNA and YSLEER. This CDR3 comprises 17 residues. V lost 0 bases, J lost 7 bases, and 15 bases stayed unmatched. This chain's CDR3 is CASSQDFVAGAWEEQYF. The DNA of the CDR3 is TGCGCCAGCAGCCAAGATTTTGTGGCGGGAGCATGGGAGGAGCAGTACTTC.

V and J are TRBV29-1 and TRBJ2-3; D remains ambiguous. CDR1 is SQVTM and CDR2 is ANQGSEA in the germline V gene. The CDR3 contains 13 residues. The germline V and J ends were trimmed by 6 bases and 2 bases, with 12 bases remaining between them. As DNA, the CDR3 is TGCAGCGTCCACTCCCGGCTCACAGATACGCAGTATTTT. It is translated as CSVHSRLTDTQYF.

The chain recombines TRBV7-8 with TRBJ2-7, with D maybe TRBD1 (5 bases). The CDR3 has 13 residues. V was shortened by 5 bases and J by 2 bases, with 10 bases between the two germline ends. CDR1 SGHVS and CDR2 FQNEAQ come from the germline V gene. The CDR3 region has the DNA TGTGCCAGCAGCCATCTACAGGCCTACGAGCAGTACTTC. As protein: CASSHLQAYEQYF.

The gene calls are TRBV5-1 and TRBJ2-2, with 8 bases fitting TRBD2. The CDR3 consists of 15 residues. Per germline, CDR1 SGHRS and CDR2 YFSETQ. Trimming cost V 4 bases and J 1 base; bases outside gene matches: 3. The CDR3 region has the DNA TGCGCCAGCAGCGGAGCGGGGGTGAACACCGGGGAGCTGTTTTTT. It specifies CASSGAGVNTGELFF.

This rearrangement joins TRBV4-2 to TRBJ2-5; 12 bases match TRBD2. CDR1 and CDR2 from the germline V gene are LGHNA and YNFKEQ. V lost 3 bases and J lost 3; bases outside the gene matches: 2. The CDR3 is made up of 15 amino acids. CDR3 nucleotide sequence: TGTGCCAGCAGCCACCGACTAGCGGGGGAAGAGACCCAGTACTTC. It specifies CASSHRLAGEETQYF.

The V gene is TRBV5-1, the J gene TRBJ1-2, with TRBD1 matching 7 bases. Germline CDR1 and CDR2: SGHRS and YFSETQ. The V gene end was trimmed by 0 bases and the J gene end by 4 bases; junction bases not matched to a gene: 9. The length of the CDR3 is 16 residues. The CDR3 region is CASSLGQGRGFYGYTF. The CDR3 DNA is TGCGCCAGCAGCTTGGGACAGGGCCGCGGGTTCTATGGCTACACCTTC.

This clone was seen only once. The chain uses TRBV4-2 and TRBJ2-1; TRBD1 or TRBD2 may be the D gene (5 bases each). The CDR3 has 15 amino acids. Germline CDR1 is LGHNA and CDR2 is YNFKEQ. The V gene lost 1 base and the J gene lost 9 bases, with 16 bases spanning the gap. This chain's CDR3 is CASSQGIGASSEQFF. In nucleotides, the CDR3 is TGTGCCAGCAGCCAAGGTATCGGGGCTAGCTCTGAGCAGTTCTTC.

V is TRBV2 and J is TRBJ2-1; no reliable D call. This CDR3 spans 10 amino acids. The germline gives CDR1 SNHLY, CDR2 FYNNEI. V was shortened by 5 bases and J by 9 bases, with 5 bases between the two germline ends. CDR3 bases: TGTGCCAGCAGTTTAACTGAGCAGTTCTTC. Protein: CASSLTEQFF.

The chain couples TRBV27 to TRBJ1-1; D remains ambiguous. V was trimmed by 7 bases and J by 1 base, leaving 13 bases between them. CDR3 length: 14 residues. Germline V gene lookup returns CDR1 MNHEY and CDR2 SMNVEV (reference sequence). The CDR3 is CASTLGGGNTEAFF. CDR3 nucleotides: TGTGCCAGCACCCTGGGAGGAGGGAACACTGAAGCTTTCTTT.

This chain uses TRBV27 with TRBJ2-5, with TRBD2 matching over 7 bases. V lost 5 bases, J lost 4 bases, and 10 bases stayed unmatched. The V gene's germline CDR1 is MNHEY and CDR2 SMNVEV (reference sequence). The CDR3 extends over 15 amino acids. The CDR3 DNA follows: TGTGCCAGCAGTGACCCCTCGAAGCGGGGAGAGACCCAGTACTTC. Its protein is CASSDPSKRGETQYF.

The chain is built from TRBV19 and TRBJ1-1, with a weak D call TRBD1 (5 bases). From germline, CDR1 is LNHDA and CDR2 SQIVND (reference sequence). V shed 6 bases and J shed 0 bases, with 17 bases lying between them. This CDR3 has 16 residues. The CDR3 sequence: CASSPDSNTMNTEAFF. CDR3 bases: TGTGCCAGTAGCCCTGACAGTAACACCATGAACACTGAAGCTTTCTTT.

This chain uses TRBV29-1 with TRBJ2-3; D perhaps matches TRBD2 (5 bases). Trimming removed 4 bases from V and 2 bases from J, with 10 bases in between. Germline loops: CDR1 SQVTM, CDR2 ANQGSEA. The CDR3 extends over 13 amino acids. In nucleotides, the CDR3 is TGCAGCGTTGGTCTAGCCCCCACAGATACGCAGTATTTT. Translation gives CSVGLAPTDTQYF.